This T cell receptor beta chain was sequenced during a study of response to subunit inactivated influenza vaccine. With respect to this clonotype: The antigen is unknown.

Each CDR3 protein gets one entry after TCRdb re-called the RT-PCR reads with MiXCR. Of 500,000 to 600,000 distinct CDR3 sequences listed, over 10% are singletons. The V and J ends lost 4 bases and 0 bases, in that order; junction bases with no gene match: 3. CDR1 and CDR2 from the germline V gene are SGHRS and YFSETQ. The CDR3 has 14 residues. Overall study findings and caveats: Every seasonal influenza vaccination brings in few new T cells, the authors suggested.

The material was PBMCs from blood, obtained roughly 6 weeks after vaccination. The chain employs TRBV5-1 and TRBJ2-7; 8 positions agree with TRBD1. The receptor was isolated from a man aged 50 to 60 who received an inactivated influenza vaccine. The chain's CDR3 is CASSVTGDSYEQYF. DNA of the CDR3: TGCGCCAGCAGCGTGACAGGGGACTCCTACGAGCAGTACTTC.